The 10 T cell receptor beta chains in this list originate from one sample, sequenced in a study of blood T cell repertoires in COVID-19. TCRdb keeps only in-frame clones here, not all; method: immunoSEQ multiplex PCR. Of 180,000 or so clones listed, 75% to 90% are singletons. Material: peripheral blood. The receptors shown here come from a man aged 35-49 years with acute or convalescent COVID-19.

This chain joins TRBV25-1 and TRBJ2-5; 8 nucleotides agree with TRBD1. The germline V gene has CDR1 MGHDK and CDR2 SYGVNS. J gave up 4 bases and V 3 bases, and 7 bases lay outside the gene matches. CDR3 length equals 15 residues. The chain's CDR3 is CASSDFQGARETQYF. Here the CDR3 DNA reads TGTGCCAGCAGTGATTTTCAGGGGGCGAGAGAGACCCAGTACTTC. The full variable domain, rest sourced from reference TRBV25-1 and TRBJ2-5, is EADIYQTPRYLVIGTGKKITLECSQTMGHDKMYWYQQDPGMELHLIHYSYGVNSTEKGDLSSESTVSRIRTEHFPLTLESARPSHTSQYLCASSDFQGARETQYFGPGTRLLVL.

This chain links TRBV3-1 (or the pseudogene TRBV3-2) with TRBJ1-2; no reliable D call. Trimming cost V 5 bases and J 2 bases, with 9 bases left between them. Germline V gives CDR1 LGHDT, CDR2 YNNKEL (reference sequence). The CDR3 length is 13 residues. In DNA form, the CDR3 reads TGTGCCAGCAGCACGGCGGGGAACTATGGCTACACCTTC. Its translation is CASSTAGNYGYTF.

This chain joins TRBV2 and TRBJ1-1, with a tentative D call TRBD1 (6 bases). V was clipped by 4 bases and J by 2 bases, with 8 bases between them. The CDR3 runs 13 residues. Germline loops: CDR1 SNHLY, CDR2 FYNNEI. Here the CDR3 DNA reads TGTGCCAGCAGTGGAGGGGGTAACACTGAAGCTTTCTTT. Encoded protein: CASSGGGNTEAFF.

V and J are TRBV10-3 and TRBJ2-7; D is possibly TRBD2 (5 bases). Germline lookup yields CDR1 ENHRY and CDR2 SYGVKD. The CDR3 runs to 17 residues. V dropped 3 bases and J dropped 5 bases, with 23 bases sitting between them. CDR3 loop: CAISDSVSGSAGNEQYF. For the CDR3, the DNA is TGTGCCATCAGTGACAGCGTTAGTGGGTCCGCGGGCAACGAGCAGTACTTC.

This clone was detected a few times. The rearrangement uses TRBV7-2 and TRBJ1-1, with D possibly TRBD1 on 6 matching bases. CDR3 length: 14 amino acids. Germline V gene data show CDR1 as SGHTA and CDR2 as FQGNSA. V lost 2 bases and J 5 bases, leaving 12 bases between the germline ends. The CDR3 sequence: CASSLIAGVTEAFF. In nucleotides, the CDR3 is TGTGCCAGCAGCTTAATAGCAGGGGTGACTGAAGCTTTCTTT.

CDR3 bases: TGCGCCAGCAGCAACGGGGGGGCTGGCGGGGAGCTGTTTTTT. This gives the protein CASSNGGAGGELFF. This chain connects TRBV5-1 to TRBJ2-2, with 8 bases fitting TRBD2. Germline V gene data show CDR1 as SGHRS and CDR2 as YFSETQ. J lost 7 bases, V lost 4 bases, and 6 bases had no gene match. The CDR3 extends over 14 amino acids.

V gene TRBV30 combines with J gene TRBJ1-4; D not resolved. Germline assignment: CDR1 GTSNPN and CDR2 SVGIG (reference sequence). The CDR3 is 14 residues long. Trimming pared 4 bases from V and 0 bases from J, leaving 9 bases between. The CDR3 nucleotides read TGTGCCTGGACAGGCGTGACAACTAATGAAAAACTGTTTTTT. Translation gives CAWTGVTTNEKLFF.

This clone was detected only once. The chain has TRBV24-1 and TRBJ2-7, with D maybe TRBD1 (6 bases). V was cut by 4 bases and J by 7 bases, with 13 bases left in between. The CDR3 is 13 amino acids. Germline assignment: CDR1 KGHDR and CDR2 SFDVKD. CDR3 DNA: TGTGCCACCAGTGACGCTGCGCAGGGGGAGCAGTACTTC. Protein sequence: CATSDAAQGEQYF.

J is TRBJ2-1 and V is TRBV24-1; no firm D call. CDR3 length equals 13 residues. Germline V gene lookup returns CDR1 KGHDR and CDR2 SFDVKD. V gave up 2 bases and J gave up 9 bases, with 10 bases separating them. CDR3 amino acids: CATSDSAEAEQFF. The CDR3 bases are TGTGCCACCAGTGATTCCGCAGAGGCTGAGCAGTTCTTC.

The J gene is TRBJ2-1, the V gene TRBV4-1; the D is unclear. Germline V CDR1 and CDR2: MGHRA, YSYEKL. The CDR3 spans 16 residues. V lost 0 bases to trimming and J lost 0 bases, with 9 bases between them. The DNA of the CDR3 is TGCGCCAGCAGCCAAGAGCAACACAGCTCCTACAATGAGCAGTTCTTC. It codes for CASSQEQHSSYNEQFF.